Presented here are 29 T cell receptor beta chains from one specimen sequenced in a study of T-cell memory formation after mild COVID-19. TCRdb reprocessed the 5' RACE reads with MiXCR, giving one entry per CDR3 protein. The sample consists of 450,000 to 700,000 distinct CDR3 sequences, 15% to 20% of them appearing once. Sequenced sample: PBMCs or a T cell subset sorted from them (not recorded which). The receptor source for this set is an adult woman who had mild COVID-19 (a few samples of this study predate the infection). Cell type and time point are not known.

The chain recombines TRBV7-9 with TRBJ2-1; 10 nucleotides align to TRBD2. CDR1 is SEHNR, CDR2 FQNEAQ, per germline (reference sequence). V shed 4 bases, J shed 4 bases, and the junction held 7 bases outside the gene matches. The CDR3 consists of 16 residues. CDR3 protein: CASSSVRAGGYNEQFF. CDR3 nucleotide sequence: TGTGCCAGCAGCTCCGTTAGAGCGGGAGGGTACAATGAGCAGTTCTTC.

The V gene is TRBV20-1, the J gene TRBJ1-1; no reliable D call. Germline CDR1 and CDR2: DFQATT and SNEGSKA (reference sequence). Trimming removed 1 base from V and 7 bases from J, with 13 bases in between. The CDR3 is 13 amino acids. The CDR3 DNA follows: TGCAGTGCTAGAGGCTCCATGGGGAGTGAAGCTTTCTTT. Residues: CSARGSMGSEAFF.

A few counts support this clonotype. The V and J genes are TRBV29-1 and TRBJ2-7; D is unclear. Trimming cost V 3 bases and J 3 bases, with 9 bases left between them. CDR3 size: 12 residues. Germline CDR1 reads SQVTM; CDR2 reads ANQGSEA. Here the CDR3 reads CSVDDGDYEQYF. As DNA, the CDR3 is TGCAGCGTTGACGATGGAGACTACGAGCAGTACTTC.

The chain combines TRBV5-1 with TRBJ2-1, with TRBD2 matching over 7 bases. Per germline, CDR1 SGHRS and CDR2 YFSETQ. The CDR3 runs to 14 residues. The V segment lost 5 bases and the J segment 8 bases; nucleotides outside the gene matches: 10. The CDR3 DNA reads as TGCGCCAGCAGTCCTAATCTGGCGGGGGATGAGCAGTTCTTC. Translated: CASSPNLAGDEQFF. The whole variable domain, filled in from reference TRBV5-1 and TRBJ2-1, reads KAGVTQTPRYLIKTRGQQVTLSCSPISGHRSVSWYQQTPGQGLQFLFEYFSETQRNKGNFPGRFSGRQFSNSRSEMNVSTLELGDSALYLCASSPNLAGDEQFFGPGTRLTVL.

The rearrangement links TRBV4-1 to TRBJ1-3; 10 nucleotides align to TRBD1. Germline trimming cut 2 bases from V and 6 bases from J; bases unmatched to any gene: 4. Germline V gene sequence: CDR1 MGHRA, CDR2 YSYEKL. This CDR3 is built from 15 residues. The CDR3 is CASSQTGTGANTIYF. The CDR3 DNA reads TGCGCCAGCAGCCAAACCGGGACAGGGGCAAACACCATATATTTT.

This chain connects TRBV15 to TRBJ2-2; D is possibly TRBD1 (6 bases). This CDR3 is built from 14 residues. The V end was cut by 1 base, the J end by 5 bases, with 8 bases between. Germline V gene data show CDR1 as LNHNV and CDR2 as YYDKDF (reference sequence). The CDR3: CATSRVRGTGELFF. The CDR3 nucleotides read TGTGCCACCAGCAGAGTCAGGGGAACCGGGGAGCTGTTTTTT.

This clonotype showed up just a few times. The chain recombines TRBV10-3 with TRBJ2-1; 8 bases map to TRBD2. Germline assignment: CDR1 ENHRY and CDR2 SYGVKD. J was trimmed by 5 bases and V by 0 bases; bases with no gene match: 3. The CDR3 totals 15 residues. Written as DNA, the CDR3 is TGTGCCATCAGTGAGTCCGGGGGGGCCCACAATGAGCAGTTCTTC. Residues: CAISESGGAHNEQFF.

This clonotype was seen only a few times. CDR3 DNA: TGTGCTAGTGGTTGGGACAGGCGGGGCGAGCAGTACTTC. Protein product: CASGWDRRGEQYF. V and J are TRBV12-5 and TRBJ2-7; 8 bases line up with TRBD1. CDR3 length: 13 amino acids. V lost 4 bases, J lost 6 bases, and 5 bases stayed unmatched. Looked up from germline, CDR1 is LGHNT and CDR2 is FRNRAP.

This clonotype was detected a few times. The chain recombines TRBV2 with TRBJ2-2; D may match TRBD1 or TRBD2 (5 bases each). V was pared by 7 bases and J by 4 bases, with 13 bases between. CDR3 length: 14 amino acids. Germline-derived CDR1 and CDR2 are SNHLY and FYNNEI. CDR3: CASTPGPGTGELFF. The CDR3 DNA sequence: TGTGCCAGCACCCCGGGACCTGGCACCGGGGAGCTGTTTTTT.

This clonotype was detected a few times. The chain joins TRBV7-9 to TRBJ2-4, with TRBD1 identical over 8 bases. The CDR3 is 16 amino acids. V was clipped by 6 bases and J by 6 bases; unmatched bases: 13. Germline lookup yields CDR1 SEHNR and CDR2 FQNEAQ (reference sequence). DNA for the CDR3: TGTGCCAGCAGTCCCCTCGGCGCTGGACAGGGAAACATTCAGTACTTC. It specifies CASSPLGAGQGNIQYF.

This clonotype was found a few times. The chain joins TRBV6-2 or TRBV6-3 to TRBJ2-1; D is uncertain. This CDR3 has 11 amino acids. V gave up 0 bases and J gave up 13 bases, with 7 bases separating them. CDR1 is MNHEY and CDR2 is SVGEGT in the germline V gene. The CDR3 loop reads CASSYSERQFF. The CDR3 coding sequence is TGTGCCAGCAGTTACTCGGAACGTCAGTTCTTC.

As DNA, the CDR3 is TGTGCCACCAGCAGAGATTGGGGACAGGGGGGAAACACTGAAGCTTTCTTT. This codes for CATSRDWGQGGNTEAFF. The rearrangement joins TRBV15 to TRBJ1-1; 11 bases match TRBD1. There are 17 residues in the CDR3. Germline loops: CDR1 LNHNV, CDR2 YYDKDF (reference sequence). Germline trimming cut 0 bases from V and 2 bases from J; bases unmatched to any gene: 5.

This clonotype was observed at least ten times. The chain employs TRBV5-1 and TRBJ2-1, with D uncertain. Trimming stripped 0 bases from V and 0 bases from J, with 7 bases between. The germline gives CDR1 SGHRS, CDR2 YFSETQ. This CDR3 has 15 residues. This chain's CDR3 is CASSLDLGSYNEQFF. CDR3 sequence (DNA): TGCGCCAGCAGCTTGGATCTAGGCTCCTACAATGAGCAGTTCTTC.

A few counts support this clonotype. This sequence joins TRBV6-1 and TRBJ2-6; D is perhaps TRBD2 (7 bases). CDR1 is MNHNS and CDR2 is SASEGT in the germline V gene. Trimming removed 7 bases from V and 0 bases from J, with 19 bases in between. There are 18 residues in the CDR3. CDR3 loop: CASKRGGAPSSGANVLTF. DNA for the CDR3: TGTGCCAGCAAGCGTGGGGGGGCGCCCAGCTCTGGGGCCAACGTCCTGACTTTC.

This chain joins TRBV5-1 and TRBJ1-1; D might be TRBD1 (6 bases). CDR3 length: 15 amino acids. Per germline, CDR1 SGHRS and CDR2 YFSETQ. V lost 0 bases to trimming and J lost 5 bases, with 14 bases between them. The DNA for the CDR3 is TGCGCCAGCAGCTTGGGATCTACAGGGTTGACTGAAGCTTTCTTT. Amino acids: CASSLGSTGLTEAFF.

The rearrangement uses TRBV19 and TRBJ2-1, with 11 bases matching TRBD2. V was clipped by 1 base and J by 7 bases; unmatched bases: 6. The CDR3 covers 16 residues. Germline values: CDR1 LNHDA, CDR2 SQIVND (reference sequence). The CDR3 DNA reads TGTGCCAGTAGTATAGGCCAACTAGCGGGAGATAATGAGCAGTTCTTC. Encoded protein: CASSIGQLAGDNEQFF.

This clonotype occurred a few times. V usage is TRBV9 and J usage is TRBJ2-3, with a tentative D call TRBD2 (7 bases). Trimming shortened V by 6 bases and J by 5 bases, and 10 bases separated the two germline ends. CDR3 length equals 12 residues. CDR1 and CDR2 from the germline V gene are SGDLS and YYNGEE. CDR3 in amino acids: CASKGGEDTQYF. The CDR3 nucleotides read TGTGCCAGCAAGGGGGGGGAAGATACGCAGTATTTT.

Ten or more counts support this clonotype. The chain couples TRBV4-3 to TRBJ2-3, with TRBD2 matching 11 bases. Looked up from germline, CDR1 is LGHNA and CDR2 is YSLEER. The CDR3 covers 16 residues. J was trimmed by 1 base and V by 5 bases; bases with no gene match: 5. The CDR3 sequence: CASSALAGGGTDTQYF. The CDR3 DNA reads as TGCGCCAGCAGCGCTCTAGCGGGAGGAGGCACAGATACGCAGTATTTT.

This clonotype was counted between two and nine times. The chain links TRBV5-4 to TRBJ2-3; possibly TRBD2 for D (6 bases). The CDR3 is 17 residues long. V was cut by 0 bases and J by 0 bases, with 14 bases left in between. Germline CDR1 is SGHNT and CDR2 is YYREEE (reference sequence). For the CDR3, the DNA is TGTGCCAGCAGCTTGGCAGGGAGGAGGTCTAGCACAGATACGCAGTATTTT. Translating it yields CASSLAGRRSSTDTQYF.

The rearrangement uses TRBV19 and TRBJ2-3; D is uncertain. The V end lost 5 bases, the J end lost 5 bases, and 14 bases lay between the germline ends. The length of the CDR3 is 14 residues. Germline CDR1 LNHDA, CDR2 SQIVND (reference sequence). The CDR3: CASSPQAPGDTQYF. The CDR3 DNA reads TGTGCCAGTAGTCCCCAGGCCCCGGGAGATACGCAGTATTTT. The full variable domain, rest sourced from reference TRBV19 and TRBJ2-3, is DGGITQSPKYLFRKEGQNVTLSCEQNLNHDAMYWYRQDPGQGLRLIYYSQIVNDFQKGDIAEGYSVSREKKESFPLTVTSAQKNPTAFYLCASSPQAPGDTQYFGPGTRLTVL.

J is TRBJ2-5 and V is TRBV20-1, with D perhaps assigned TRBD1 or TRBD2 (5 bases each). Germline lookup yields CDR1 DFQATT and CDR2 SNEGSKA (reference sequence). The V and J ends lost 6 bases and 3 bases respectively, with 14 bases between them. This CDR3 spans 13 amino acids. CDR3 region: CSAPGRDKETQYF. The CDR3 coding sequence is TGCAGTGCCCCGGGACGTGATAAAGAGACCCAGTACTTC.

To note about this clonotype: Since a much larger clone is just one base distant, this may be a read error. The chain couples TRBV20-1 to TRBJ2-7; TRBD2 aligns across 13 bases. The CDR3 loop spans 16 amino acids. Looked up from germline, CDR1 is DFQATT and CDR2 is SNEGSKA (reference sequence). The chain's CDR3 is CRAQGLAGRTSYEQYF. DNA for the CDR3: TGCAGGGCCCAGGGACTAGCGGGAAGGACCTCCTACGAGCAGTACTTC.

The chain uses TRBV7-9 and TRBJ2-7; 14 bases line up with TRBD2. The V and J ends lost 3 bases and 2 bases, in that order; junction bases with no gene match: 3. Germline CDR1 SEHNR, CDR2 FQNEAQ (reference sequence). This CDR3 contains 16 residues. In DNA form, the CDR3 reads TGTGCCAGCAGCTTTGGGACTAGCGGGGGCACCTACGAGCAGTACTTC. Amino acid sequence: CASSFGTSGGTYEQYF.

This rearrangement joins TRBV4-2 to TRBJ1-3; D remains unclear. Germline-derived CDR1 and CDR2 are LGHNA and YNFKEQ. The CDR3 is 15 amino acids. V lost 4 bases, J lost 0 bases, and 10 bases lay in between. DNA of the CDR3: TGTGCCAGCAGCCCTACCGACTACTCTGGAAACACCATATATTTT. Encoded protein: CASSPTDYSGNTIYF.

This clonotype was observed at least ten times. The CDR3: CASSLSGNYQETQYF. Written as DNA, the CDR3 is TGCGCCAGCAGCTTAAGCGGGAATTACCAAGAGACCCAGTACTTC. The gene calls are TRBV5-1 and TRBJ2-5, with 7 bases aligning to TRBD2. Trimming took 2 bases from V and 0 from J; bases not matched to a gene: 4. The CDR3 has 15 residues. CDR1 and CDR2 from the germline V gene are SGHRS and YFSETQ.

The chain has TRBV24-1 and TRBJ2-3, with D possibly being TRBD1 (5 bases). The CDR3 covers 15 residues. Trimming removed 3 bases at V and 2 bases at J, with 11 bases between. Germline V gene sequence: CDR1 KGHDR, CDR2 SFDVKD. CDR3 sequence (DNA): TGTGCCACCAGTGATCGGTCGGACATCACAGATACGCAGTATTTT. Its protein product is CATSDRSDITDTQYF.

The V gene is TRBV29-1, the J gene TRBJ2-3, with 7 bases fitting TRBD2. CDR3 size: 14 residues. J gave up 5 bases and V 7 bases, and 12 bases lay outside the gene matches. Germline V gene lookup returns CDR1 SQVTM and CDR2 ANQGSEA. CDR3 sequence reads: CSAYPRGGVDTQYF. CDR3 nucleotide sequence: TGCAGCGCCTACCCGCGCGGGGGTGTAGATACGCAGTATTTT.

The genes are TRBV7-9 and TRBJ2-7; a weak D match, TRBD2 (5 bases). V was clipped by 5 bases and J by 4 bases, with 15 bases between them. Germline values: CDR1 SEHNR, CDR2 FQNEAQ (reference sequence). The CDR3 is 14 amino acids. This CDR3 reads CASSPDGMLYEQYF. The CDR3 DNA sequence: TGTGCCAGCAGCCCGGACGGGATGCTTTACGAGCAGTACTTC. The complete variable domain, with remaining parts taken from reference TRBV7-9 and TRBJ2-7, reads DTGVSQNPRHKITKRGQNVTFRCDPISEHNRLYWYRQTLGQGPEFLTYFQNEAQLEKSRLLSDRFSAERPKGSFSTLEIQRTEQGDSAMYLCASSPDGMLYEQYFGPGTRLTVT.

This chain joins TRBV24-1 and TRBJ2-1; 10 bases line up with TRBD2. The CDR3 contains 15 residues. The junction had 8 bases not matched to a gene; V was cut back by 9 bases and J by 4 bases. The germline V gene encodes CDR1 KGHDR and CDR2 SFDVKD. Here the CDR3 reads CATSALAGEYNEQFF. CDR3 DNA sequence: TGTGCCACCTCCGCCCTAGCGGGAGAGTACAATGAGCAGTTCTTC.